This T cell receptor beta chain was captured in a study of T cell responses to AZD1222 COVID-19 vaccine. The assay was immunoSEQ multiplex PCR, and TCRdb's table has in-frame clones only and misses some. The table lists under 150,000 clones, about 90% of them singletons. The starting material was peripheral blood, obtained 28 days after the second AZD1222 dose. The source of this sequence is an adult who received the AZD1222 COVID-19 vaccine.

In DNA, the CDR3 is TGTGCCAGTACCCGGCCAGGACGGAAGTTCTCTGGAAACACCATATATTTT. Translated: CASTRPGRKFSGNTIYF. The rearrangement uses TRBV19 and TRBJ1-3; D gene uncertain. The CDR3 sequence is 17 residues long. Trimming cost V 7 bases and J 0 bases, with 19 bases left between them. Germline lookup yields CDR1 LNHDA and CDR2 SQIVND (reference sequence).